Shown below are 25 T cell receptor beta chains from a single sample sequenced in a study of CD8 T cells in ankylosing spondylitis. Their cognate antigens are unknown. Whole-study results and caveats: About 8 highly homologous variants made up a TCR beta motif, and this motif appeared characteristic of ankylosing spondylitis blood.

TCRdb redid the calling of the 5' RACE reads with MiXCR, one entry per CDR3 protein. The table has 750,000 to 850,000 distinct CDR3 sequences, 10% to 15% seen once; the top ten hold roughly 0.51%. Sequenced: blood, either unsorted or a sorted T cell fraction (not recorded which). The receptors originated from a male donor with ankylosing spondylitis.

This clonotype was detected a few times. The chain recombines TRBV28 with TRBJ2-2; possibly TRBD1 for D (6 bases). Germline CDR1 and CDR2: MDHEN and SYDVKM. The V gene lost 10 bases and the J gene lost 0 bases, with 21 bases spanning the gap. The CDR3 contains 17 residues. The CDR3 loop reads CATRTVWDTTNTGELFF. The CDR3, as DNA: TGTGCCACCCGGACCGTCTGGGACACGACGAACACCGGGGAGCTGTTTTTT.

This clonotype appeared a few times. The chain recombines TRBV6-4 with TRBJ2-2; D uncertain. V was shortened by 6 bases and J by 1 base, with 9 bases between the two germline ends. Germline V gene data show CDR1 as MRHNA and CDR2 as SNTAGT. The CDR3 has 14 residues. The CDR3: CASSLMENTGELFF. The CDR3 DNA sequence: TGTGCCAGCAGCCTAATGGAGAACACCGGGGAGCTGTTTTTT.

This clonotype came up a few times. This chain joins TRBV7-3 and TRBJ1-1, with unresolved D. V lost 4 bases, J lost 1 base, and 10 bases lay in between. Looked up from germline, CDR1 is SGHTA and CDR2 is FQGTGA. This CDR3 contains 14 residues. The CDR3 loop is CASSSPGRNTEAFF. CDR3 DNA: TGTGCCAGCAGCTCGCCCGGACGGAACACTGAAGCTTTCTTT.

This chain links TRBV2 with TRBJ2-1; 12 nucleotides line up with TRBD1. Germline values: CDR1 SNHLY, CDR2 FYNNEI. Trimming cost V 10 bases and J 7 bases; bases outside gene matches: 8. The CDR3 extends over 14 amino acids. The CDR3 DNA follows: TGTGCCACCACCCGGGACAGGGGGCTAAATGAGCAGTTCTTC. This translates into CATTRDRGLNEQFF.

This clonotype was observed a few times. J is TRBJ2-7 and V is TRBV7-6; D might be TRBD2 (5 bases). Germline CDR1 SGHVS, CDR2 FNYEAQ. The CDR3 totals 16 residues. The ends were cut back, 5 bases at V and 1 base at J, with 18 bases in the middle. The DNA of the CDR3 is TGTGCCAGCAGCCCGCAGGCGGGTTTTATTTCCTACGAGCAGTACTTC. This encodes CASSPQAGFISYEQYF. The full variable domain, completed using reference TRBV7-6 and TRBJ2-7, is GAGVSQSPRYKVTKRGQDVALRCDPISGHVSLYWYRQALGQGPEFLTYFNYEAQQDKSGLPNDRFSAERPEGSISTLTIQRTEQRDSAMYRCASSPQAGFISYEQYFGPGTRLTVT.

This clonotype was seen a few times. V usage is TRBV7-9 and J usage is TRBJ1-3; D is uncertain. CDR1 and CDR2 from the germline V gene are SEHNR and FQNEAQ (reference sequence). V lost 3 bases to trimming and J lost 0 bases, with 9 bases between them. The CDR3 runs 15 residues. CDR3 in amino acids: CASSFPSGSGNTIYF. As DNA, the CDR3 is TGTGCCAGCAGCTTCCCATCCGGCTCTGGAAACACCATATATTTT.

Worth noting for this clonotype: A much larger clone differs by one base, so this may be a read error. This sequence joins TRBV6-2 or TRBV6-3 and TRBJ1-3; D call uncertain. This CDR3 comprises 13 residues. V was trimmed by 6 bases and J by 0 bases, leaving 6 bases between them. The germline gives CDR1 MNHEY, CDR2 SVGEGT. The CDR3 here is CASRRASGNTIYF. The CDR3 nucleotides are TGTGCCAGCAGACGGGCCTCTGGAAACACCATATATTTT.

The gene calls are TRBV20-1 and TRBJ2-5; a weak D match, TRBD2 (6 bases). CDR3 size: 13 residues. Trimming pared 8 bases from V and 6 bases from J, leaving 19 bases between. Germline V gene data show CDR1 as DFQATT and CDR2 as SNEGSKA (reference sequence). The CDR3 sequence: CSPEGEGIKTQYF. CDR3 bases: TGCAGTCCGGAGGGAGAGGGGATTAAGACCCAGTACTTC.

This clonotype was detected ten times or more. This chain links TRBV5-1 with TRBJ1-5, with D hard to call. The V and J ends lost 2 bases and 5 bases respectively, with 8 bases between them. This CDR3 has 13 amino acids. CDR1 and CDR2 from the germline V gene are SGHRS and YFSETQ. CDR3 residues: CASSFSTDQPQHF. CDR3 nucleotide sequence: TGCGCCAGCAGCTTTAGTACTGATCAGCCCCAGCATTTT.

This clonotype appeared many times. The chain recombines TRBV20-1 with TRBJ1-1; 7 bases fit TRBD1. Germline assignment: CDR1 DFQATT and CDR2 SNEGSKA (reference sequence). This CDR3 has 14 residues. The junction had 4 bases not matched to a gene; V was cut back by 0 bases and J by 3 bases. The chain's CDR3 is CSARDYRGYTEAFF. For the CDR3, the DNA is TGCAGTGCTAGAGACTACAGGGGATACACTGAAGCTTTCTTT.

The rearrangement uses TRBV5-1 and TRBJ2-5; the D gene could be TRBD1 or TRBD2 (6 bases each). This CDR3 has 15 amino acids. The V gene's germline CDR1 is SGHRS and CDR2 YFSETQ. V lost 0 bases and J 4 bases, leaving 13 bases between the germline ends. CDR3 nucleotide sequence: TGCGCCAGCAGCTTGGGGGCAGGGGAGGCAGAGACCCAGTACTTC. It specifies CASSLGAGEAETQYF.

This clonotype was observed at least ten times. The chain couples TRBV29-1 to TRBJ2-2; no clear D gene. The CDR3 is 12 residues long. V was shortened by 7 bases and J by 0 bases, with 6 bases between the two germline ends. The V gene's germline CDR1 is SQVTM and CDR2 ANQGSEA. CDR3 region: CSEIANTGELFF. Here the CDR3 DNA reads TGCAGCGAAATCGCGAACACCGGGGAGCTGTTTTTT.

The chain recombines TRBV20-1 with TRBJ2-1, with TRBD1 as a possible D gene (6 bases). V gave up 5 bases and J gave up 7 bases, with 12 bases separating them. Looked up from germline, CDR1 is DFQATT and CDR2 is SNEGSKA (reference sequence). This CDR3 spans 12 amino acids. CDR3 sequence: CSAPQGWNEQFF. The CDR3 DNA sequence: TGCAGTGCTCCGCAGGGGTGGAATGAGCAGTTCTTC.

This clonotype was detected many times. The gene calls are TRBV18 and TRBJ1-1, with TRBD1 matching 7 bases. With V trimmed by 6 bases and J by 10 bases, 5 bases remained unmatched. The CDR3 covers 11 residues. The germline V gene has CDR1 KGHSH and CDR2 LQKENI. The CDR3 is CASSLDRAAFF. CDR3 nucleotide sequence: TGTGCCAGCTCCCTCGACAGGGCAGCTTTCTTT. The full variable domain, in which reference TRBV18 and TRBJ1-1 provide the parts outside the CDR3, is NAGVMQNPRHLVRRRGQEARLRCSPMKGHSHVYWYRQLPEEGLKFMVYLQKENIIDESGMPKERFSAEFPKEGPSILRIQQVVRGDSAAYFCASSLDRAAFFGQGTRLTVV.

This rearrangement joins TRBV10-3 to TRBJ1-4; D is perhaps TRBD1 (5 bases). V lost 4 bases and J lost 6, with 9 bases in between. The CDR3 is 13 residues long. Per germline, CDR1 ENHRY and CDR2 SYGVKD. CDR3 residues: CAISGGRDEKLFF. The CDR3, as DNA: TGTGCCATCAGTGGGGGCAGGGATGAAAAACTGTTTTTT.

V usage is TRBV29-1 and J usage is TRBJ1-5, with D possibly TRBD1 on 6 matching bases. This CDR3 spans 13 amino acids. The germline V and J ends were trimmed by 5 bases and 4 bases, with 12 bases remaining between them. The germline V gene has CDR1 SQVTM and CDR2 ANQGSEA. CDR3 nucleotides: TGCAGCGTTCAAACAGGGTCTAATCAGCCCCAGCATTTT. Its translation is CSVQTGSNQPQHF. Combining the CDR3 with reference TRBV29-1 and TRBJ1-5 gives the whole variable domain SAVISQKPSRDICQRGTSLTIQCQVDSQVTMMFWYRQQPGQSLTLIATANQGSEATYESGFVIDKFPISRPNLTFSTLTVSNMSPEDSSIYLCSVQTGSNQPQHFGDGTRLSIL.

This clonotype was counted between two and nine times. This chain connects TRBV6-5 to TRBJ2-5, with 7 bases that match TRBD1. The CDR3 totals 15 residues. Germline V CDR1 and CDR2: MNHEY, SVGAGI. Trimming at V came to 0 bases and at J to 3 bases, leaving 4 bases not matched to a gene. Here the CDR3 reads CASSYSSGTEETQYF. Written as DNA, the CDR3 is TGTGCCAGCAGTTACTCGTCGGGGACAGAAGAGACCCAGTACTTC.

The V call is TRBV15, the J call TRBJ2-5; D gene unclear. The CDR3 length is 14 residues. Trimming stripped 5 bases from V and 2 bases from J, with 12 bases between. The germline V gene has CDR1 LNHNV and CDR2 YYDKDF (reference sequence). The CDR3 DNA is TGTGCCACCAGCGTCAGGACCAGTCAAGAGACCCAGTACTTC. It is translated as CATSVRTSQETQYF.

CDR3 nucleotide sequence: TGTGCCAGCAGTCCCTCGGGGGCCATCACAGATACGCAGTATTTT. Amino acid sequence: CASSPSGAITDTQYF. The chain uses TRBV12-3 or TRBV12-4 and TRBJ2-3; D is possibly TRBD1 or TRBD2 (6 bases each). The CDR3 covers 15 residues. V was cut by 5 bases and J by 2 bases, with 14 bases left in between.

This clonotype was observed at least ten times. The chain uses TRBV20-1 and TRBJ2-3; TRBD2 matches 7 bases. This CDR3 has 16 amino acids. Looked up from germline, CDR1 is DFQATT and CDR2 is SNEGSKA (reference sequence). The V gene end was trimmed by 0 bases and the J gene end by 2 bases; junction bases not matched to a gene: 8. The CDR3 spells CSAREWTGGPTDTQYF. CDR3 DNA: TGCAGTGCTAGAGAATGGACGGGGGGACCCACAGATACGCAGTATTTT.

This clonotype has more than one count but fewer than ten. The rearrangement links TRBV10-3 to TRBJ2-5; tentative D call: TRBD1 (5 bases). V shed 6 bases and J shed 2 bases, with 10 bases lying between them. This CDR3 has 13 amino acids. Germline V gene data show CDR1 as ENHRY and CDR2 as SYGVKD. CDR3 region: CAIRDTKQETQYF. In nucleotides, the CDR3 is TGTGCCATCAGGGACACGAAACAAGAGACCCAGTACTTC.

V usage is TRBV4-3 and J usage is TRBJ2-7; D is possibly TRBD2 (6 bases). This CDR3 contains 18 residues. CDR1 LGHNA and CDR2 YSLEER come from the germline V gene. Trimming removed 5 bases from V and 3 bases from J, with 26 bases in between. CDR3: CASSFDTGVAQTFYEQYF. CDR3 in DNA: TGCGCCAGCAGCTTCGATACGGGGGTTGCCCAAACTTTCTACGAGCAGTACTTC.

The DNA of the CDR3 is TGTGCCAGCAGCCCGCTCCCTAGACAGTCAACTAATGAAAAACTGTTTTTT. This sequence encodes CASSPLPRQSTNEKLFF. J is TRBJ1-4 and V is TRBV5-5; a weak D match, TRBD1 (5 bases). Per germline, CDR1 SGHKS and CDR2 YYEKEE (reference sequence). The CDR3 has 17 residues. V lost 4 bases and J 0 bases, leaving 16 bases between the germline ends.

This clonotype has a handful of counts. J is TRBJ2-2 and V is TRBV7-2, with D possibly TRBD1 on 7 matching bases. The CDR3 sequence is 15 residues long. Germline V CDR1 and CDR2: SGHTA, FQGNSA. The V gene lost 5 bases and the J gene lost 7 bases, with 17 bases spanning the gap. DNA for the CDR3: TGTGCCAGCAGCACCCGACAGGGAGGAATCGGGGAGCTGTTTTTT. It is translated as CASSTRQGGIGELFF.

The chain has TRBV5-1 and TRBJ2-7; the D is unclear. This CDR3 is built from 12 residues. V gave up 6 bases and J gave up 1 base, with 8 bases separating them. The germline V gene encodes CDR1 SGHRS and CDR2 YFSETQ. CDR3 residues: CASKGWSYEQYF. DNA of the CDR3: TGCGCCAGCAAGGGTTGGTCCTACGAGCAGTACTTC.